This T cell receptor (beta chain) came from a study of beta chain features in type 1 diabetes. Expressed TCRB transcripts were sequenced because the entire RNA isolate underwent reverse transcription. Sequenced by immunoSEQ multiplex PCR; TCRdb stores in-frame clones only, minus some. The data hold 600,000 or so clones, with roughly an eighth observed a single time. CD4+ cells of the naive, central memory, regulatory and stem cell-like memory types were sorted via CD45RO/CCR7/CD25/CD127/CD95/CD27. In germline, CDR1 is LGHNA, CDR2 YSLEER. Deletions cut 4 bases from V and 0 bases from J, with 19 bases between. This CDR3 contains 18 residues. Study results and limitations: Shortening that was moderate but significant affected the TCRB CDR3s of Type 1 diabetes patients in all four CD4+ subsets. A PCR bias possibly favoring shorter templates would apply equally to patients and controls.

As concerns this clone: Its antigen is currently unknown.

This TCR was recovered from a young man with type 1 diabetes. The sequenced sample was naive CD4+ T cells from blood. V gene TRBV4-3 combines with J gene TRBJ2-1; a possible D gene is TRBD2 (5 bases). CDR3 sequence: CASSPGGLSLDSYNEQFF. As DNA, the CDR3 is TGCGCCAGCAGCCCAGGCGGGTTGAGTCTGGACTCCTACAATGAGCAGTTCTTC.